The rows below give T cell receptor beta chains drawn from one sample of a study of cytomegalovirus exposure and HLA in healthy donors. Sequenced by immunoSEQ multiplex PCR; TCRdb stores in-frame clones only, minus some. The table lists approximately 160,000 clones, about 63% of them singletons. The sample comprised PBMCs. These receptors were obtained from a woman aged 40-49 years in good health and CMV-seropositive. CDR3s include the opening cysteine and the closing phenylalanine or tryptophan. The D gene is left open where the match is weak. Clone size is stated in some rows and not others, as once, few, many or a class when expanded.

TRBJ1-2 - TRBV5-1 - TGCGCCAGCAGCTTGGTATCAGGCGGGAGAGATGGCTACACCTTC CASSLVSGGRDGYTF
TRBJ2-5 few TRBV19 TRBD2 TGTGCCAGTACCACGAGCGGGGGGGGGACCCAGTACTTC CASTTSGGGTQYF
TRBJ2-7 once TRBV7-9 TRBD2 TGTGCCAGCAGCTCCCTGAGCGGGAGTACTCCCTACGAGCAGTACTTC CASSSLSGSTPYEQYF
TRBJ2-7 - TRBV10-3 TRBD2 TGTGCCATCCGCGAGACTAGCGGGTTCTCCTACGAGCAGTACTTC CAIRETSGFSYEQYF
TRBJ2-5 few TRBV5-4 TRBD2 TGTGCCAGCAGCGATAATAGCGGGAAGGGGACCCAGTACTTC CASSDNSGKGTQYF
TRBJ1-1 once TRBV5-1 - TGCGCCAGCAGCTCGGGTGCGAACACTGAAGCTTTCTTT CASSSGANTEAFF
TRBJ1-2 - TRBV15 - TGTGCCACCAGCAGAGGCCCAGGTTTAGGCTACACCTTC CATSRGPGLGYTF
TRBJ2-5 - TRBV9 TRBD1 TGTGCCAGCAGCGCCGGGGAGGGACAGGGCCAAGAGACCCAGTACTTC CASSAGEGQGQETQYF
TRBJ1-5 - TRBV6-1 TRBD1 TGTGCCAGCAGTGATCCTCAAACAGGGGGAGACCAGCCCCAGAATTTT CASSDPQTGGDQPQNF
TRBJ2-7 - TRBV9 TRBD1 TGTGCCAGCAGCGGGACAGGGATTGCCTACGAGCAGTACTTC CASSGTGIAYEQYF
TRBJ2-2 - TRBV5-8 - TGTGCCAGTCAACTAGGCACTGGGGAGCTGTTTTTT CASQLGTGELFF
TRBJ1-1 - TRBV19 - TGTGCCAGTAAAAATAATGTTGACACTGAAGCTTTCTTT CASKNNVDTEAFF
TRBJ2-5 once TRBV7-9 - TGTTCCAGCAGCTTAGCAACAGGGCCGCTCCAAGAGACCCAGTACTTC CSSSLATGPLQETQYF
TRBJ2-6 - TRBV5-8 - TGTGCCAGCAGCCCTTGGAGCTCTGGGGCCAACGTCCTGACTTTC CASSPWSSGANVLTF
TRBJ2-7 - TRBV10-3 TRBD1 TGTGCCATCAGTGGACAGGGGAGAGAGCAGTACTTC CAISGQGREQYF
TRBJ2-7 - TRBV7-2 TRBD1 TGTGCCAGCAGCTCCCCGGGACAGTCCTACGAGCAGTACTTC CASSSPGQSYEQYF
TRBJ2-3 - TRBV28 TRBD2 TGTGCCAGCAGTCGGCCGGGGACTAGCGGGGGTGGAGATACGCAGTATTTT CASSRPGTSGGGDTQYF
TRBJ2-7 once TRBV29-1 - TGCAGCGCCGGACTGCACTACGAGCAGTACTTC CSAGLHYEQYF
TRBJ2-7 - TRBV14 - TGTGCCAGCAGCGCAACAGAGAGCTCCTACGAGCAGTACTTC CASSATESSYEQYF
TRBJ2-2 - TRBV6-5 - TGTGCCAGCAGTTTTGTCAGTTCCACCGGGGAGCTGTTTTTT CASSFVSSTGELFF
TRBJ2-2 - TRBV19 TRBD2 TGTGCCAGTAGGACTAGCGGGGGAACCACCGGGGAGCTGTTTTTT CASRTSGGTTGELFF
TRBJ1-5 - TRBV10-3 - TGTGCCTTCAGTGGCGGGGTTGGGTACAATCAGCCCCAGCATTTT CAFSGGVGYNQPQHF
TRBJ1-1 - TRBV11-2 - TGTGCCAGCACCACCTGGGGGGACACTGAAGCTTTCTTT CASTTWGDTEAFF
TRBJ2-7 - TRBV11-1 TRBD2 TGTGCCAGCAGCCGGACTTTGGCTAGCGGGAGGGACGAGCAGTACTTC CASSRTLASGRDEQYF
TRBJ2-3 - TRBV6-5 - TGTGCCAGCAGTTTACCCGGTGCAGATACGCAGTATTTT CASSLPGADTQYF
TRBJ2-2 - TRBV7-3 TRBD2 TGTGCCAGCAGCTCACCGGGACTAGGCTATGGCGGGGAGCTGTTTTTT CASSSPGLGYGGELFF
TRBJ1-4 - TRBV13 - TGTGCCAGCAGCTTAGGCCTACCCCGGGTGGATGAAAAACTGTTTTTT CASSLGLPRVDEKLFF
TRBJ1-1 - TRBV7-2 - TGTGCCAGCAGCTTAGCGCTCAAGACAACTTCGGCTTTCTTT CASSLALKTTSAFF
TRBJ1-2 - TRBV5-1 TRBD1 TGCGCCAGCAGACCGGGACAGGGAGGTTATGGCTACACCTTC CASRPGQGGYGYTF
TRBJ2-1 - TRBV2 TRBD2 TGTGCCAGCAGTGGGACTAGCGGGGTCAATGAGCAGTTCTTC CASSGTSGVNEQFF
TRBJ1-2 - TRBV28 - TGTGCCACCCACCCCGGGTCCCTCTATGGCTACACCTTC CATHPGSLYGYTF
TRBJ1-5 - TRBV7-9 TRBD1 TGTGCCAGCAGCCCCGGGACAGGGTTTTTCCAGCCCCAGAATTTT CASSPGTGFFQPQNF
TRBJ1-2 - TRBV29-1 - TGCAGCGCTCTCGAACCGGGACACGACTATGGCTACCCCTTC CSALEPGHDYGYPF
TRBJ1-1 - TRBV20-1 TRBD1 TGCAGTGCTAGACAGGGGGCTGAAGCTTTCTTT CSARQGAEAFF
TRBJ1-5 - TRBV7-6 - TGTGCCAGCAGCTTAGACGGTAGCAATCAGCCCCAGCATTTT CASSLDGSNQPQHF
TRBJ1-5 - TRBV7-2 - TGTGCCAGCAGCCTTAATAGCAATCAGCCCCAGCATTTT CASSLNSNQPQHF
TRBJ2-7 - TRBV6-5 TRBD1 TGTGCCAGCAGAGGGGGCGGCGGAGCCTACGAGCAGTACTTC CASRGGGGAYEQYF
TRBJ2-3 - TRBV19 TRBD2 TGTGCCAGTAGCAAATATACCTCTAGCGGGGGGTCCACAGATACGCAGTATTTT CASSKYTSSGGSTDTQYF
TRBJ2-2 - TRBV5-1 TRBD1 TGCGCCAGCAGCTCCATGACAGGGGAGGCCGGGGAGCTGTTTTTT CASSSMTGEAGELFF
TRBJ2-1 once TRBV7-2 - TGTGCCAGCAGCTTGAATTCGGACAATGAGCAGTTCTTC CASSLNSDNEQFF
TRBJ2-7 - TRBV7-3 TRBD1 TGTGCCAGCAGCTTCGGGACAGGGGTTCCCTACGAGCAGTACTTC CASSFGTGVPYEQYF
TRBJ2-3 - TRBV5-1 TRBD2 TGCGCCAGCAGACTAGCGGGGGGTCGTTCGGTGACAGATACGCAGTATTTT CASRLAGGRSVTDTQYF
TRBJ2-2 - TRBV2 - TGTGCCAGCAGTGATTCAACAGGGCCTAGGGACACCGGGGAGCTGTTTTTT CASSDSTGPRDTGELFF
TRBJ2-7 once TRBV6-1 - TGTGCCAGCAGCGAGACAGGACCCTACGAGCAGTACTTC CASSETGPYEQYF
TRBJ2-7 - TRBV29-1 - TGCAGCGTTGAGGAGAGATCCGAGCAGTACTTC CSVEERSEQYF
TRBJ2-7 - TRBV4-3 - TGCGCCAGCAGCCAAGACAACGAGCCCCCCTACGAGCAGTACTTC CASSQDNEPPYEQYF
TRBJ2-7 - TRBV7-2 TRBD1 TGTGCCAGCAGCTTTTGGGACAGGGGGTCCTACGAGCAGTACTTC CASSFWDRGSYEQYF
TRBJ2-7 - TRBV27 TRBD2 TGTGCCAGCAGTTTATTACGTCGAGGCGGGAGTTCCTACGAGCAGTACTTC CASSLLRRGGSSYEQYF
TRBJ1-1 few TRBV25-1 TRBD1 TGTGCCAGCAGTGATCCGGGACAGGGGATGAACCCTGAAGCTTTCTTT CASSDPGQGMNPEAFF
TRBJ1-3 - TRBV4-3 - TGCGCCAGCAGCCAATTACCGGTAGGAAACACCATATATTTT CASSQLPVGNTIYF
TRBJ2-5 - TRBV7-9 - TGTGCCAGCAGCTTAGGGCTCGGAGGCCAGGTGACCCAGTACTTC CASSLGLGGQVTQYF
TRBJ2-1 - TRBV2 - TGTGCCAGCAATAGCCTAGGACAGAATGAGCAGTTCTTC CASNSLGQNEQFF
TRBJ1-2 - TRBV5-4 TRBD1 TGTGCCAGCAGCGCATCAACAGGGGTTAACTATGGCTACACCTTC CASSASTGVNYGYTF
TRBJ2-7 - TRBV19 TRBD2 TGTGCCAGTAGTATGATAGGCGGGGGGAGCTCCTACGAGCAGTACTTC CASSMIGGGSSYEQYF